This T cell receptor (beta chain) was sequenced for a study of a mutant IDH1 vaccine in newly diagnosed glioma (dated by TCRdb to the early 2020s). Looking at the study overall: Patients were given eight vaccinations, in weeks 1, 3, 5, 7, 11, 15, 19 and 23, which matched visits V03 through V10. Vaccination started 4-6 weeks after radiotherapy alone, or was given together with temozolomide cycles in the groups whose treatment included chemotherapy. Six visits were used for peripheral blood collection: V03 (baseline), V05, V07, V10, V12 and V13. The approximately 32 treated patients were around 60% male and 37.5% female, with a mean age of approximately 40 years. Before enrollment, most patients had been given radiochemotherapy with temozolomide as standard therapy, while the rest had received either radiotherapy alone or temozolomide alone. For exploratory analyses, longitudinal TCRB deep sequencing was carried out in roughly 23 treated patients wherever samples were available. Overall study results and their limits: Changes in the top peripheral T cell clonotypes picked up by TCRB sequencing did not appear to be linked to pseudoprogression. Immune responses induced by the vaccine were seen in around 94% of patients across multiple MHC alleles. According to the authors, sample limitations meant that analyses of patient blood samples could not be reproduced. Availability determined which PBMC samples were chosen for TCRB deep sequencing.

Library preparation employed the immunoSEQ multiplex PCR assay. Rearranged TCR beta chain sequences were amplified using the hsTCRB Kit according to the manufacturer's protocol. Sequencing of TCRB libraries was carried out on an Illumina MiSeq. The study's own analysis went as follows. Demultiplexing, trimming and gene mapping were performed with the kit vendor's proprietary platform. Held by TCRdb, this immuneACCESS table contains in-frame sequences only and omits some clones. Under half of the omission traces to an unresolved V gene where checked; the cause of the rest is unknown. V and J calls plus clone size are reproduced from that table; the DNA served to infer D and trimming. The sample records approximately 26,000 clones, around 80% of which are singletons. The top ten clones comprise about 7.2% of the sample. Compared with the rest of its sample, this clone is medium-sized (0.01 to 0.1%). Its binding antigen is unknown. No much larger clone is present one base from it, and per-base qualities are unavailable.

Looking up the germline V gene yields CDR1 MGHRA and CDR2 YSYEKL. Trimmed from V: 4 bases; trimmed from J: 7 bases; junction bases lacking a gene match: 6. The CDR3 covers 15 residues, taking in both the cysteine and the phenylalanine. Only the CDR3 DNA stays, 45 bases, in frame from base 1. In the paper's terms, the time point label means: week 5, during vaccination. Each vaccine dose was 300 ug of a 20-mer mutant IDH1 peptide in Montanide, given subcutaneously with topical imiquimod. Newly diagnosed WHO grade 3 or 4 IDH1-mutant astrocytomas showing loss of nuclear ATRX were present in the donors. The samples were drawn from NOA16, a multicentre, single-arm, open-label phase I trial in Germany that tested a mutant IDH1 peptide vaccine in humans for the first time. The DNeasy Blood and Tissue Kit was used to extract genomic DNA from EDTA blood for TCRB sequencing.

This receptor was obtained from a middle-aged man with glioma. Some clones in this sample may be carry-over from other donors' samples. The specimen comprised PBMCs, sampled from a glioma patient whose treatment included an IDH1 peptide vaccine. The rearranged segments are TRBV4-1 and TRBJ1-4; 10 junctional bases match TRBD1. The bases are TGCGCCAGCAGCCGACTCCGGGACAGGGGTGAAAAACTGTTTTTT. Its protein reads: CASSRLRDRGEKLFF.